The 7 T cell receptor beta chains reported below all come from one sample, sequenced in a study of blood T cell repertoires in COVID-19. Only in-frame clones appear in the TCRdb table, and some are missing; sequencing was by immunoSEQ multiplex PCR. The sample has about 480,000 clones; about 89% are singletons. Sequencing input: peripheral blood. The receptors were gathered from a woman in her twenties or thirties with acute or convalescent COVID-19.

For the CDR3, the DNA is TGTGCCAGCAGTACCCGGACAGGGAAGAATGAAAAACTGTTTTTT. Its protein product is CASSTRTGKNEKLFF. The chain carries TRBV2 and TRBJ1-4, with 8 bases fitting TRBD1. The CDR3 has 15 residues. Germline V CDR1 and CDR2: SNHLY, FYNNEI. Trimming cost V 5 bases and J 5 bases; bases outside gene matches: 7.

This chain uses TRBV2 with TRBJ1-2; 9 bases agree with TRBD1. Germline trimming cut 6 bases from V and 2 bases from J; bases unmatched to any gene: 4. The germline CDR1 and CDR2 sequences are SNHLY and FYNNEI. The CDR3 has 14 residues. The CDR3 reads CASRSGTGNYGYTF. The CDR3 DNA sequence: TGTGCCAGCAGATCCGGGACAGGGAACTATGGCTACACCTTC.

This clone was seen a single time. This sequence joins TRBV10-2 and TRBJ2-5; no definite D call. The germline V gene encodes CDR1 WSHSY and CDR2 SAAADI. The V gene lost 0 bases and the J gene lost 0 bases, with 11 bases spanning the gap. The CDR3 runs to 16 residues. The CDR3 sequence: CASSESPPQNQETQYF. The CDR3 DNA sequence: TGCGCCAGCAGTGAGTCGCCTCCGCAGAACCAAGAGACCCAGTACTTC.

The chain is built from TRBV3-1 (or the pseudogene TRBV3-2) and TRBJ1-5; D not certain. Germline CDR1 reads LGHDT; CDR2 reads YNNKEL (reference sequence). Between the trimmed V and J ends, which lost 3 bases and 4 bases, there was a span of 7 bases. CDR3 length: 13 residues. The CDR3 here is CASSHSGNQPQHF. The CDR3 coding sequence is TGTGCCAGCAGCCACTCAGGAAATCAGCCCCAGCATTTT.

CDR3 DNA sequence: TGTGCCAGCAGGTCACATCCTTCGAACACCGGGGAGCTGTTTTTT. The encoded protein is CASRSHPSNTGELFF. The V and J genes are TRBV6-5 and TRBJ2-2; D gene uncertain. V lost 6 bases and J 0 bases, leaving 11 bases between the germline ends. The germline V gene has CDR1 MNHEY and CDR2 SVGAGI. This CDR3 region has 15 residues.

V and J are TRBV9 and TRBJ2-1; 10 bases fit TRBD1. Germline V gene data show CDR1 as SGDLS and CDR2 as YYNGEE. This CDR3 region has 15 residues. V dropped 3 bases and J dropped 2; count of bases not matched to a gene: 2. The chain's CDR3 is CASSAGTGAYNEQFF. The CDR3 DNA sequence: TGTGCCAGCAGCGCTGGGACAGGGGCCTACAATGAGCAGTTCTTC.

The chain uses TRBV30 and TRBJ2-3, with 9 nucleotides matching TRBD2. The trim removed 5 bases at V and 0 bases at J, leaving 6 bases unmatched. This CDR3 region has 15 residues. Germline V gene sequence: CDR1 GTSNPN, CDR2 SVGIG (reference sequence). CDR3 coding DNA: TGTGCCTGGGGGTCGGCGGGGGGGAGCACAGATACGCAGTATTTT. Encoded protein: CAWGSAGGSTDTQYF.